This T cell receptor (beta chain) was found in a study of blood T cell repertoires in COVID-19. On the study more broadly: Samples of COVID-19 (acute and convalescent) were obtained from the United States, Italy and Spain. PBMCs, B-cell-depleted T cells, or T cells were the source of the cDNA or gDNA that made up the material.

This clone has a single count. Original analysis: Quantification of nucleated cells was approximated via reference gene primer amplification. Repertoires were generated with immunoSEQ multiplex PCR, while TCRdb's copy carries only in-frame clones and drops some. V and J calls plus clone size are reproduced from that table; the DNA served to infer D and trimming. The table lists roughly 330,000 clones, roughly 90% of them singletons. Per germline, CDR1 MDHEN and CDR2 SYDVKM. Trimming left V 3 bases short and J 2 bases short, with 10 bases between. CDR3 length equals 15 residues. J is TRBJ1-4 and V is TRBV28; D uncertain. The specimen was peripheral blood. The receptor's source is a woman in her fifties or sixties with active or convalescent COVID-19. The CDR3 coding sequence is TGTGCCAGCAGTTTCCCGGAGTCGACTAATGAAAAACTGTTTTTT. It encodes CASSFPESTNEKLFF.